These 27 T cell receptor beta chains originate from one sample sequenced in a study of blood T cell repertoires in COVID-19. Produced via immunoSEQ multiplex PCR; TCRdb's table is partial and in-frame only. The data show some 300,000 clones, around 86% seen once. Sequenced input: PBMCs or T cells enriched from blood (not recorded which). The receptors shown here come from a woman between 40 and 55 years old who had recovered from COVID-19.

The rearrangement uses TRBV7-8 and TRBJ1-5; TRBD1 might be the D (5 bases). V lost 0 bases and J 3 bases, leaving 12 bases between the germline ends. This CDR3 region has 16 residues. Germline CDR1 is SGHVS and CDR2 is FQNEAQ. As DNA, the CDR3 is TGTGCCAGCAGCTTAGCCGCAGGGTCGGTCAATCAGCCCCAGCATTTT. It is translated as CASSLAAGSVNQPQHF.

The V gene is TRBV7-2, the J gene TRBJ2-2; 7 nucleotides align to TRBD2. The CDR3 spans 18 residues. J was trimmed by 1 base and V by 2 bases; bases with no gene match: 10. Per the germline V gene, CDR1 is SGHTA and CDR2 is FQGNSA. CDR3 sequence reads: CASSLFVSASGNTGELFF. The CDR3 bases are TGTGCCAGCAGCTTATTCGTCTCGGCTAGCGGGAACACCGGGGAGCTGTTTTTT.

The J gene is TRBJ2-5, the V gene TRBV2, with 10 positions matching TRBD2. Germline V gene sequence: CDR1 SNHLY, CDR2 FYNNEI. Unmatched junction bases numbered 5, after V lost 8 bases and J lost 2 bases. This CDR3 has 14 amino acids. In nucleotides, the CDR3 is TGTGCCAGCGACAGGACTAGCGGACAAGAGACCCAGTACTTC. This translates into CASDRTSGQETQYF.

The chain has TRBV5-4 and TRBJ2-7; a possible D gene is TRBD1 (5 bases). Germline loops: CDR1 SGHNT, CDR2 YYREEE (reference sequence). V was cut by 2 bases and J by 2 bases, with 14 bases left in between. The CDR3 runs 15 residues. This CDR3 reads CASSFAGRSPYEQYF. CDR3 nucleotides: TGTGCCAGCAGCTTCGCAGGGCGCTCCCCCTACGAGCAGTACTTC.

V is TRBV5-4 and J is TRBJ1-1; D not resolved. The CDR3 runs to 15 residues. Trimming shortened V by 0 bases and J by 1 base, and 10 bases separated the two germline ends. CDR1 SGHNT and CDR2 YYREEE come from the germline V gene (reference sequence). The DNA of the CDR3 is TGTGCCAGCAGCTTGGATGCAGCGCCGAACACTGAAGCTTTCTTT. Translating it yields CASSLDAAPNTEAFF.

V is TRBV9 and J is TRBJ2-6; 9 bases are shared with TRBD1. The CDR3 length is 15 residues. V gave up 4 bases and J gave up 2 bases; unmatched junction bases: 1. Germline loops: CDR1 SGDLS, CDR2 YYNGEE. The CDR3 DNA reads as TGTGCCAGCAGCCGGACAGGGGCTGGGGCCAACGTCCTGACTTTC. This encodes CASSRTGAGANVLTF.

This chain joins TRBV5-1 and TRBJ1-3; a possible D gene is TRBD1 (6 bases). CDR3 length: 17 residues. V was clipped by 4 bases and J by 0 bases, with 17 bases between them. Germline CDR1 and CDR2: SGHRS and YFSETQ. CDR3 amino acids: CASSPTEGQSSGNTIYF. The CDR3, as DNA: TGCGCCAGCAGCCCGACTGAAGGACAGAGCTCTGGAAACACCATATATTTT.

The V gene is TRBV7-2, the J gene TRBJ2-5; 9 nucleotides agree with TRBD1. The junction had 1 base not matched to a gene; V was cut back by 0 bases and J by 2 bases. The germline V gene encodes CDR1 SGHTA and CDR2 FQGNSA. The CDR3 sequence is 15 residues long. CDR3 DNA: TGTGCCAGCAGCTTAGCCGGGACAGGGCAAGAGACCCAGTACTTC. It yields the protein CASSLAGTGQETQYF.

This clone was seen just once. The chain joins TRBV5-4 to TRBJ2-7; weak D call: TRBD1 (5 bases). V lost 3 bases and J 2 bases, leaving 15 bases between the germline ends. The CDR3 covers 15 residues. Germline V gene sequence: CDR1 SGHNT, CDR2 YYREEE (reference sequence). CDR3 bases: TGTGCCAGCAGCTCGAGACAGTTACTTACCTACGAGCAGTACTTC. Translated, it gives CASSSRQLLTYEQYF.

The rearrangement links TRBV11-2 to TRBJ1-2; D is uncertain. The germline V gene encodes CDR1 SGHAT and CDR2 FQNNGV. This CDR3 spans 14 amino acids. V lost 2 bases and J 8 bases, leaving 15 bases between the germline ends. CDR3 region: CASSLIVQVGGYTF. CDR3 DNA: TGTGCCAGCAGCTTAATAGTCCAGGTCGGAGGCTACACCTTC.

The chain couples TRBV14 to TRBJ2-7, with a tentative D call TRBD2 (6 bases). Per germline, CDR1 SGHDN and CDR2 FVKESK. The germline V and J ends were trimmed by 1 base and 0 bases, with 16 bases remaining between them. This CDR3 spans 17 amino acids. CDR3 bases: TGTGCCAGCAGCCAAGGACGGGGGTCCGGTTTCTCCTACGAGCAGTACTTC. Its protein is CASSQGRGSGFSYEQYF.

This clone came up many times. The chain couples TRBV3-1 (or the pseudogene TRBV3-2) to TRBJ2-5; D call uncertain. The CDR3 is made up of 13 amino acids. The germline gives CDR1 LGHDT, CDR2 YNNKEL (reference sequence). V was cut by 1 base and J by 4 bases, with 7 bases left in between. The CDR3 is CASSQVSSETQYF. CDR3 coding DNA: TGTGCCAGCAGCCAAGTAAGCTCAGAGACCCAGTACTTC.

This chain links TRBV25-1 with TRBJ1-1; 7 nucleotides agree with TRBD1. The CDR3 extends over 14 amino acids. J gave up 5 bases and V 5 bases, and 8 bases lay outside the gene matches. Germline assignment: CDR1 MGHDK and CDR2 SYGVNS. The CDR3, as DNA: TGTGCCAGCAGTAAGACAGGGCCCCGAACTGAAGCTTTCTTT. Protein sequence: CASSKTGPRTEAFF.

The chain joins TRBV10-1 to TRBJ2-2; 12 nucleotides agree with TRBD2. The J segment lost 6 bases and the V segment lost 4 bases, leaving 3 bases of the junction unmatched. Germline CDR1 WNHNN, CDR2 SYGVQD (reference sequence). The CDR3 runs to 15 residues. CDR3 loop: CASSGTSGASGELFF. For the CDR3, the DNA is TGCGCCAGCAGTGGGACTAGCGGGGCGTCCGGGGAGCTGTTTTTT.

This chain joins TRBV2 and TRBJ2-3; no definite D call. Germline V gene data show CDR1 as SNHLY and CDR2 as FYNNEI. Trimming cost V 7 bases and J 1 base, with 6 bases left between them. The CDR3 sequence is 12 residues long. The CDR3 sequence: CASNSRTDTQYF. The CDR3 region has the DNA TGTGCCAGCAACAGCCGCACAGATACGCAGTATTTT.

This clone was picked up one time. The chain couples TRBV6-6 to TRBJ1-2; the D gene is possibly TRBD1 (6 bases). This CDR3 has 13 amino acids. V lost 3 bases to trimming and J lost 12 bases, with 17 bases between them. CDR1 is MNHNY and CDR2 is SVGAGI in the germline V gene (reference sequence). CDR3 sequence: CASSYGTSIYNTF. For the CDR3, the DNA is TGTGCCAGCAGTTATGGGACATCTATATACAACACCTTC.

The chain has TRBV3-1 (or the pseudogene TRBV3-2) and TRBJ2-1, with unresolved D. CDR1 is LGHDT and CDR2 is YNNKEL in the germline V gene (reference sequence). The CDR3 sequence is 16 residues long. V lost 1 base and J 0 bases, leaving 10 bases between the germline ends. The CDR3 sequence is CASSQGVHSSYNEQFF. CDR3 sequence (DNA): TGTGCCAGCAGCCAAGGAGTCCATAGCTCCTACAATGAGCAGTTCTTC.

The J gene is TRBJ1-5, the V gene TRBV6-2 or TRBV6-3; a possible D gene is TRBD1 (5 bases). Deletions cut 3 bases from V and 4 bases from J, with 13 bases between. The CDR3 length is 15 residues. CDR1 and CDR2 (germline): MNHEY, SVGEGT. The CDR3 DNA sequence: TGTGCCAGCAGTTATCGGGGGGAGGCAAATCAGCCCCAGCATTTT. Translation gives CASSYRGEANQPQHF.

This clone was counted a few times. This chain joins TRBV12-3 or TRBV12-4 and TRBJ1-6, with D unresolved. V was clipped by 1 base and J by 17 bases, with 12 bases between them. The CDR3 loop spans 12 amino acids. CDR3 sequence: CASSLVAGSVHF. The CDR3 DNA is TGTGCCAGCAGTTTAGTGGCTGGCTCCGTCCACTTT.

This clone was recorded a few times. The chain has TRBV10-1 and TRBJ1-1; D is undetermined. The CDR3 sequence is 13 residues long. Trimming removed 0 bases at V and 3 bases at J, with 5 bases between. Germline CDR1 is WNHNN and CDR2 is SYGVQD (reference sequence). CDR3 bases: TGCGCCAGCAGTGAGTCCCACTACACTGAAGCTTTCTTT. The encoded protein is CASSESHYTEAFF.

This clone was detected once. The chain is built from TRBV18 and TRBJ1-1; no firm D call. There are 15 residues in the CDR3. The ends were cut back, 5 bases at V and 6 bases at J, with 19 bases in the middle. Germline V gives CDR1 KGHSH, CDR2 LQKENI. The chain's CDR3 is CASSSPLRSTAEAFF. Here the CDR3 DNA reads TGTGCCAGCTCATCTCCCCTACGATCTACCGCTGAAGCTTTCTTT.

The CDR3 DNA follows: TGTGCCAGTAGCGGCTCCTATAATTCACCCCTCCACTTT. The encoded protein is CASSGSYNSPLHF. The genes are TRBV19 and TRBJ1-6; D not certain. This CDR3 has 13 residues. The V and J ends lost 6 bases and 0 bases respectively, with 3 bases between them. Germline V gives CDR1 LNHDA, CDR2 SQIVND (reference sequence). Full variable domain (missing parts from reference TRBV19 and TRBJ1-6): DGGITQSPKYLFRKEGQNVTLSCEQNLNHDAMYWYRQDPGQGLRLIYYSQIVNDFQKGDIAEGYSVSREKKESFPLTVTSAQKNPTAFYLCASSGSYNSPLHFGNGTRLTVT.

The CDR3 sequence is CSAIGLSNTGELFF. CDR3 nucleotides: TGCAGCGCGATCGGACTTTCAAACACCGGGGAGCTGTTTTTT. The chain is built from TRBV29-1 and TRBJ2-2; a weak D match, TRBD2 (5 bases). V was pared by 7 bases and J by 2 bases, with 14 bases between. The CDR3 is 14 amino acids. Germline-derived CDR1 and CDR2 are SQVTM and ANQGSEA.

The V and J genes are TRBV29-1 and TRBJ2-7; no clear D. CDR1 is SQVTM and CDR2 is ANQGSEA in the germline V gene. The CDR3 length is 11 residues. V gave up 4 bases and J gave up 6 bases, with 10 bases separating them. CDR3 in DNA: TGCAGCGTTGGAGAGTCTTCCGAGCAGTACTTC. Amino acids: CSVGESSEQYF.

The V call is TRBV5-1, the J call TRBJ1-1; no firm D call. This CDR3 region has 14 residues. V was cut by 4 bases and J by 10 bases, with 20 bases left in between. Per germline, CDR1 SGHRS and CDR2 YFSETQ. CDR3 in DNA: TGCGCCAGCAGCCGTCTTACTGACACCGATGGAGCTTTCTTT. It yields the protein CASSRLTDTDGAFF.

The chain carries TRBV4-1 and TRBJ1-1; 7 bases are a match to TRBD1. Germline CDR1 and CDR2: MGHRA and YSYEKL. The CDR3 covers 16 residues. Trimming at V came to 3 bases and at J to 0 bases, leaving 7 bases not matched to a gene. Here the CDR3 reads CASSHDRVRMNTEAFF. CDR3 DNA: TGCGCCAGCAGCCACGACAGGGTTCGAATGAACACTGAAGCTTTCTTT.

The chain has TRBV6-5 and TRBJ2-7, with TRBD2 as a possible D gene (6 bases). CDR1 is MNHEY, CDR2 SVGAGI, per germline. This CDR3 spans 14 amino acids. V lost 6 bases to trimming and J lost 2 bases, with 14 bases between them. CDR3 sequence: CASRRDGRTYEQYF. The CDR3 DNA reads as TGTGCCAGCAGGCGGGACGGACGCACCTACGAGCAGTACTTC.